Listed below are T cell receptor beta chains from one sample, sequenced in a study of blood T cell repertoires in COVID-19. The assay was immunoSEQ multiplex PCR, and TCRdb's table has in-frame clones only and misses some. The sample contains fewer than 300,000 clones, about 87% of which appear only once. Source material: PBMCs or T cells enriched from blood (not recorded which). The receptors shown here come from a woman aged 35 to 49 with acute COVID-19. Each CDR3 is given with its conserved first and last residue. D genes are given only for firm matches. A row's size may be missing; if present it is once, few, many or a size class.

length: 14
D: -
J: TRBJ1-5
V: TRBV16
size: -
CDR3: CASSQVGGSQPQHF
DNA: TGTGCCAGCAGCCAAGTGGGTGGGAGTCAGCCCCAGCATTTT

length: 14
D: -
J: TRBJ1-1
V: TRBV3-1/TRBV3-2
size: -
CDR3: CASRPSDSNTEAFF
DNA: TGTGCCAGCAGGCCTAGCGATTCTAACACTGAAGCTTTCTTT

length: 15
D: TRBD2
J: TRBJ2-3
V: TRBV18
size: -
CDR3: CASSPGLESTDTQYF
DNA: TGTGCCAGCTCACCCGGACTAGAAAGCACAGATACGCAGTATTTT

length: 15
D: -
J: TRBJ2-5
V: TRBV27
size: -
CDR3: CASSWGSLPGETQYF
DNA: TGTGCCAGCAGTTGGGGCAGCCTTCCAGGGGAGACCCAGTACTTC

length: 14
D: -
J: TRBJ2-5
V: TRBV9
size: -
CDR3: CASSADSGEETQYF
DNA: TGTGCCAGCAGCGCCGACTCAGGGGAGGAGACCCAGTACTTC

length: 14
D: TRBD1
J: TRBJ1-1
V: TRBV11-2
size: few
CDR3: CASSFGTGNTEAFF
DNA: TGTGCCAGCAGCTTCGGGACAGGGAACACTGAAGCTTTCTTT

length: 15
D: TRBD1
J: TRBJ1-6
V: TRBV28
size: -
CDR3: CASTYSDRGNSPLHF
DNA: TGTGCCAGCACGTATTCGGACAGGGGTAATTCACCCCTCCACTTT

length: 19
D: -
J: TRBJ2-4
V: TRBV7-9
size: -
CDR3: CASSLTLSIDRLAKNIQYF
DNA: TGTGCCAGCAGCCTCACCTTATCCATAGACAGGTTAGCCAAAAACATTCAGTACTTC

length: 14
D: TRBD1
J: TRBJ1-2
V: TRBV28
size: -
CDR3: CASSRGQAQRGYTF
DNA: TGTGCCAGCAGTAGGGGACAGGCCCAACGTGGCTACACCTTC

length: 15
D: TRBD2
J: TRBJ2-1
V: TRBV7-6
size: -
CDR3: CASSLANRLANEQFF
DNA: TGTGCCAGCAGCTTGGCGAACAGACTAGCAAATGAGCAGTTCTTC

length: 16
D: TRBD2
J: TRBJ2-3
V: TRBV4-2
size: -
CDR3: CASSQGLAGGPDTQYF
DNA: TGTGCCAGCAGCCAAGGACTAGCGGGAGGGCCCGATACGCAGTATTTT

length: 10
D: TRBD1
J: TRBJ1-1
V: TRBV12-3/TRBV12-4
size: -
CDR3: CASGQGGAFF
DNA: TGTGCCAGCGGGCAGGGGGGTGCTTTCTTT

length: 14
D: -
J: TRBJ2-1
V: TRBV28
size: -
CDR3: CASRREEGYHEQFF
DNA: TGTGCCAGCAGAAGGGAAGAGGGTTACCATGAGCAGTTCTTC

length: 11
D: -
J: TRBJ2-5
V: TRBV5-1
size: -
CDR3: CASSLEWTQYF
DNA: TGCGCCAGCAGCTTAGAGTGGACCCAGTACTTC

length: 13
D: -
J: TRBJ1-2
V: TRBV11-2
size: -
CDR3: CASSPSGGYGYTF
DNA: TGTGCCAGCAGTCCCTCGGGAGGTTATGGCTACACCTTC

length: 15
D: TRBD2
J: TRBJ2-1
V: TRBV9
size: -
CDR3: CASSVTSGSFNEQFF
DNA: TGTGCCAGCAGCGTTACTAGCGGGAGTTTTAATGAGCAGTTCTTC

length: 17
D: TRBD2
J: TRBJ2-3
V: TRBV19
size: -
CDR3: CASSIVPLGRGGDTQYF
DNA: TGTGCCAGTAGTATAGTACCCCTGGGGAGGGGAGGAGATACGCAGTATTTT

length: 16
D: -
J: TRBJ2-7
V: TRBV4-1
size: -
CDR3: CASSHAMAGASYEQYF
DNA: TGCGCCAGCAGCCATGCTATGGCAGGGGCCTCCTACGAGCAGTACTTC

length: 12
D: -
J: TRBJ2-5
V: TRBV28
size: -
CDR3: CASSFPQETQYF
DNA: TGTGCCAGCAGTTTCCCACAAGAGACCCAGTACTTC

length: 14
D: TRBD1
J: TRBJ1-6
V: TRBV24-1
size: -
CDR3: CATSTGAYNSPLHF
DNA: TGTGCCACCAGTACAGGGGCCTATAATTCACCCCTCCACTTT

length: 14
D: -
J: TRBJ2-5
V: TRBV3-1/TRBV3-2
size: few
CDR3: CASSQAPPRETQYF
DNA: TGTGCCAGCAGCCAAGCGCCCCCTAGGGAGACCCAGTACTTC

length: 17
D: TRBD2
J: TRBJ2-3
V: TRBV5-4
size: once
CDR3: CASSRDTTSRSTDTQYF
DNA: TGTGCCAGCAGCCGAGACACGACTAGCAGAAGCACAGATACGCAGTATTTT

length: 14
D: -
J: TRBJ1-1
V: TRBV6-5
size: -
CDR3: CASSYRGVNTEAFF
DNA: TGTGCCAGCAGTTACCGTGGAGTGAACACTGAAGCTTTCTTT